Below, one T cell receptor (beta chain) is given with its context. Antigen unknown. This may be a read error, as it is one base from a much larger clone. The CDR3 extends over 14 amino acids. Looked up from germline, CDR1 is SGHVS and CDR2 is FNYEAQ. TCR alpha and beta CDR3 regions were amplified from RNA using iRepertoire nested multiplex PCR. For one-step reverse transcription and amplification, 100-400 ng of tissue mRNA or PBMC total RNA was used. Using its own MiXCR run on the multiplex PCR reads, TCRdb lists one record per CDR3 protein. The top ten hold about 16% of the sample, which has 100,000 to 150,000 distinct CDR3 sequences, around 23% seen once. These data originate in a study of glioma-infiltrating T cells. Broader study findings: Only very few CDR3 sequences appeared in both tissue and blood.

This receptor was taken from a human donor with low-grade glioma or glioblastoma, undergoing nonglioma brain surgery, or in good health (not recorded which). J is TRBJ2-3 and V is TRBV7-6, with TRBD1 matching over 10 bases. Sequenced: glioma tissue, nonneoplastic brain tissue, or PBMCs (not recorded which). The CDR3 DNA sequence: TGTGCCAGCCGCTTAGGGGACAGGGGTGATACGCAGTATTTT. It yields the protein CASRLGDRGDTQYF. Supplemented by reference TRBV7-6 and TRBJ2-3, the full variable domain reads GAGVSQSPRYKVTKRGQDVALRCDPISGHVSLYWYRQALGQGPEFLTYFNYEAQQDKSGLPNDRFSAERPEGSISTLTIQRTEQRDSAMYRCASRLGDRGDTQYFGPGTRLTVL.